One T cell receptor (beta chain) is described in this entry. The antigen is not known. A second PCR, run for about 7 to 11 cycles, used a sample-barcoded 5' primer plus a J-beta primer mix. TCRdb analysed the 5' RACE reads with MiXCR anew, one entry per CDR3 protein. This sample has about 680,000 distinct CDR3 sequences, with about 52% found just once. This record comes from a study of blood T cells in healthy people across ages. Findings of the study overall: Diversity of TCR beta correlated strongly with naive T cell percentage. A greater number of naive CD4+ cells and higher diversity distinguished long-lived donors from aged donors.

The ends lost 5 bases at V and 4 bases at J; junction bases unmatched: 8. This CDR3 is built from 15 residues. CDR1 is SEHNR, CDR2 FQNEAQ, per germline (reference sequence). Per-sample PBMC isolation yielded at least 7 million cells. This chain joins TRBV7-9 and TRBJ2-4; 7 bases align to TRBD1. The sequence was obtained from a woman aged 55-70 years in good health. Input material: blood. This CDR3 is CASSVTGTAKNIQYF. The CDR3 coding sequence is TGTGCCAGCAGCGTAACCGGGACAGCAAAAAACATTCAGTACTTC.